This T cell receptor beta chain was sequenced for a study of beta chain features in type 1 diabetes. Whole-study findings and limits: In all four CD4+ subsets, TCRB CDR3 length was significantly, moderately reduced in type 1 diabetes. It was not settled here whether HLA type affects TCRB rearrangement.

Germline CDR1 is SQVTM and CDR2 is ANQGSEA. The CDR3 totals 14 residues. The germline V and J ends were trimmed by 4 bases and 2 bases, with 11 bases remaining between them. A note on this clone: Its cognate antigen is unknown.

Expressed TCRB transcripts were sequenced, since all the RNA that had been isolated was reverse transcribed. Profiling relied on immunoSEQ multiplex PCR, and the TCRdb table lists in-frame clones only, not all of them. The sample carries about 400,000 clones, 10% to 15% recorded once. Sorting that relied on CD45RO/CCR7/CD25/CD127/CD95/CD27 yielded CD4+ naive, central memory, regulatory and stem cell-like memory cells. Sequences were obtained from naive CD4+ T cells from blood. The source is a woman aged 18-30 years with type 1 diabetes. J is TRBJ2-2 and V is TRBV29-1, with D possibly TRBD1 on 6 matching bases. For the CDR3, the DNA is TGCAGCGTTGCACAGGGCTTTAACACCGGGGAGCTGTTTTTT. Translating it yields CSVAQGFNTGELFF.